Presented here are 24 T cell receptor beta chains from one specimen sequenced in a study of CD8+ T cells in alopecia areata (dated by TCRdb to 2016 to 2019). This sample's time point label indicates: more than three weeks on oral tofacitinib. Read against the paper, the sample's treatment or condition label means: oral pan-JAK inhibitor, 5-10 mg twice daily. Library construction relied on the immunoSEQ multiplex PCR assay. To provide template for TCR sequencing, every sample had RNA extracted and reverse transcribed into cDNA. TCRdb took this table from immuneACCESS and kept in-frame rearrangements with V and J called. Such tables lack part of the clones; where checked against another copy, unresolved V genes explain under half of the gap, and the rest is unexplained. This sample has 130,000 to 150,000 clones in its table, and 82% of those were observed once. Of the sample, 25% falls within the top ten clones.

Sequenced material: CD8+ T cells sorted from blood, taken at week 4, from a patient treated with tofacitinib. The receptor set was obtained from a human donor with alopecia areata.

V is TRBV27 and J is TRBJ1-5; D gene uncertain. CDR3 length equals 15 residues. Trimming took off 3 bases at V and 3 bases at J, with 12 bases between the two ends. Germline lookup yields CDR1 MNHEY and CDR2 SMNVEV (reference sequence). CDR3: CASSFLPDPNQPQHF. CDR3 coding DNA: TGTGCCAGCAGTTTTCTGCCCGACCCCAATCAGCCCCAGCATTTT.

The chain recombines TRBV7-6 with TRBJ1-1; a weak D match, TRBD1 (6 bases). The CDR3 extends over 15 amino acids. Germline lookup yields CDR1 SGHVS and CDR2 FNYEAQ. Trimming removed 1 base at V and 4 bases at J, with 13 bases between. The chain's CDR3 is CASSLGAGAATEAFF. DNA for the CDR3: TGTGCCAGCAGCTTAGGAGCGGGGGCAGCCACTGAAGCTTTCTTT.

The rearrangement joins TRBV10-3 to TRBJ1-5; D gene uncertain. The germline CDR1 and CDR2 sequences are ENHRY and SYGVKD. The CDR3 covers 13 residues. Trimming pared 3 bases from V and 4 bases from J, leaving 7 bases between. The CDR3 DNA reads TGTGCCATCAGTGAAAGTGGAAATCAGCCCCAGCATTTT. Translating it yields CAISESGNQPQHF.

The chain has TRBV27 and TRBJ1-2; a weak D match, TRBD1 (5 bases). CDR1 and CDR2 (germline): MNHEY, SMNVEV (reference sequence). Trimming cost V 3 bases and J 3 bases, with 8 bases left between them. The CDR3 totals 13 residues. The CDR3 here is CASSFGADYGYTF. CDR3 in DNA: TGTGCCAGCAGTTTTGGGGCAGACTATGGCTACACCTTC.

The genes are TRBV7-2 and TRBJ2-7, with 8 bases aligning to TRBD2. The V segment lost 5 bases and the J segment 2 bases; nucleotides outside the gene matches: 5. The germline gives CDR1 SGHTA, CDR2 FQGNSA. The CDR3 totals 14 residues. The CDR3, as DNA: TGTGCCAGCAGCAACAGCGGGGGTCCCTACGAGCAGTACTTC. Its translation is CASSNSGGPYEQYF.

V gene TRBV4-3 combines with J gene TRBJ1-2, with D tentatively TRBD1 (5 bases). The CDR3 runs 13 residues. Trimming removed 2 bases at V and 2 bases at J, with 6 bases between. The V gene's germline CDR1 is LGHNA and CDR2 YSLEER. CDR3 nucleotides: TGCGCCAGCAGCCAACCAGGGAACTATGGCTACACCTTC. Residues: CASSQPGNYGYTF.

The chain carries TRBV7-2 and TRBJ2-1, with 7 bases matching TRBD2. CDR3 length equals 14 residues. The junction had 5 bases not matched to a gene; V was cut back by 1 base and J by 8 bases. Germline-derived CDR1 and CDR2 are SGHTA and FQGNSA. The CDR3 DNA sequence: TGTGCCAGCAGCTTAGGACTAGCTGGCGATGAGCAGTTCTTC. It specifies CASSLGLAGDEQFF.

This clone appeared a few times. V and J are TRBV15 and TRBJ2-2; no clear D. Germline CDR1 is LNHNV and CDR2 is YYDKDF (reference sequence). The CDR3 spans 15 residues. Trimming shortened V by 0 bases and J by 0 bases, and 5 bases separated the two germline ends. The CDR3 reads CATSRDAPNTGELFF. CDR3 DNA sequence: TGTGCCACCAGCAGAGATGCACCGAACACCGGGGAGCTGTTTTTT. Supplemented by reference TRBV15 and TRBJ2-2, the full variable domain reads DAMVIQNPRYQVTQFGKPVTLSCSQTLNHNVMYWYQQKSSQAPKLLFHYYDKDFNNEADTPDNFQSRRPNTSFCFLDIRSPGLGDTAMYLCATSRDAPNTGELFFGEGSRLTVL.

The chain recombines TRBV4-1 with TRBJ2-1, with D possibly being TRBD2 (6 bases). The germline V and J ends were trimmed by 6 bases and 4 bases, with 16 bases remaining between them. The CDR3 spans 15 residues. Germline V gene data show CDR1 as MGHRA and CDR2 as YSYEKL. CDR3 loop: CASSDLEGPYNEQFF. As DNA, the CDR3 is TGCGCCAGCAGTGACCTGGAGGGTCCATACAATGAGCAGTTCTTC.

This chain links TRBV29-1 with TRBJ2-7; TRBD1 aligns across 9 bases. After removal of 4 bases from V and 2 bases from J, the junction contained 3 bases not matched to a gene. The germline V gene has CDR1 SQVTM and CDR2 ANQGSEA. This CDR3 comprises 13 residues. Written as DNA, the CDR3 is TGCAGCGTTGTGAGACAGGGGGCCTACGAGCAGTACTTC. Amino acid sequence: CSVVRQGAYEQYF.

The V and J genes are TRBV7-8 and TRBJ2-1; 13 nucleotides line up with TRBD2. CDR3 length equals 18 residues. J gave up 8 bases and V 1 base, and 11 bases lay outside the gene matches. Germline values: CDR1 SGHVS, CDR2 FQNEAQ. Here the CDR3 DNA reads TGTGCCAGCAGCTTAGGGACTAGCGGGGGCACCACGAGGGATGAGCAGTTCTTC. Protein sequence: CASSLGTSGGTTRDEQFF.

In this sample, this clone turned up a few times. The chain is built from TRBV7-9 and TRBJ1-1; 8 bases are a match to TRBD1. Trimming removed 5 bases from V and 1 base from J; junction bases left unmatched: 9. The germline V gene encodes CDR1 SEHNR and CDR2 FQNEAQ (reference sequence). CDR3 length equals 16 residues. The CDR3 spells CASSQSGRGRNTEAFF. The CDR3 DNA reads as TGTGCCAGCAGCCAGAGTGGCAGGGGGCGGAACACTGAAGCTTTCTTT.

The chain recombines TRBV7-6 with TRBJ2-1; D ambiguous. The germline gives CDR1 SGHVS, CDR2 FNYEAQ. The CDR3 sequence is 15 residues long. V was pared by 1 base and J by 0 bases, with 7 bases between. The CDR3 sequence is CASSLGAHSYNEQFF. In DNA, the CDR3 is TGTGCCAGCAGCTTAGGGGCCCACTCCTACAATGAGCAGTTCTTC.

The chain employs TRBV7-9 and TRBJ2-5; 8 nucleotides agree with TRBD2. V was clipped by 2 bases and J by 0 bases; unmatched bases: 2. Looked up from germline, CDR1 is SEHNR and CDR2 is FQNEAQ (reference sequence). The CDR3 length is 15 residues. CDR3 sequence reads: CASSLPAGDQETQYF. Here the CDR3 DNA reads TGTGCCAGCAGCTTACCAGCGGGGGACCAAGAGACCCAGTACTTC.

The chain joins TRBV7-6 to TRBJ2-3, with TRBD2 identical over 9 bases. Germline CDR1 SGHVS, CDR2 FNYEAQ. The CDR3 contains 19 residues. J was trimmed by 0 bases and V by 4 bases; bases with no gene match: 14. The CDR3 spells CASSWGVQGLAPSTDTQYF. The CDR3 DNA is TGTGCCAGCAGCTGGGGCGTCCAAGGACTAGCGCCGAGCACAGATACGCAGTATTTT.

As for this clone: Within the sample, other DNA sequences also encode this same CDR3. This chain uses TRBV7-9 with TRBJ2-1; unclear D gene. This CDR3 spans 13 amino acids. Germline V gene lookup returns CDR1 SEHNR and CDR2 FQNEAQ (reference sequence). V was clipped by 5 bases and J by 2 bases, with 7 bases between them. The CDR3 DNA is TGTGCCAGCAGCCCTCCGGCCTACAATGAGCAGTTCTTC. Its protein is CASSPPAYNEQFF.

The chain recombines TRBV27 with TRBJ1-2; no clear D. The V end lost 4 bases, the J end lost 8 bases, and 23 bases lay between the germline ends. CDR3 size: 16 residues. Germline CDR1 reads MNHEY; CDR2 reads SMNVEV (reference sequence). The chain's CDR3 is CASSSYAYSDIMGYTF. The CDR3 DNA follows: TGTGCCAGCAGTTCATACGCCTACTCGGATATCATGGGCTACACCTTC.

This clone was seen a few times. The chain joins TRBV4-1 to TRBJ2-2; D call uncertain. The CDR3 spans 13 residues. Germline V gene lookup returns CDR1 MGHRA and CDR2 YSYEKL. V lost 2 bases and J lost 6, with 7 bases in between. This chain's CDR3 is CASSQPRSGELFF. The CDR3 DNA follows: TGCGCCAGCAGCCAACCAAGGTCCGGGGAGCTGTTTTTT.

The CDR3 spells CASSPRPDEQYF. CDR3 coding DNA: TGTGCCAGCAGCCCCCGACCCGACGAGCAGTACTTC. The V and J genes are TRBV7-9 and TRBJ2-7, with no clear D. CDR3 length: 12 residues. CDR1 is SEHNR and CDR2 is FQNEAQ in the germline V gene (reference sequence). Trimming took off 5 bases at V and 5 bases at J, with 10 bases between the two ends.

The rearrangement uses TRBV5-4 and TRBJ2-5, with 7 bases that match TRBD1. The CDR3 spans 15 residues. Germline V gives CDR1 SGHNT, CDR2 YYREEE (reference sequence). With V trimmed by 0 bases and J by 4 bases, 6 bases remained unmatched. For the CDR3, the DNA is TGTGCCAGCAGCTTGGCAGGGGGTACCCGAGAGACCCAGTACTTC. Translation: CASSLAGGTRETQYF.

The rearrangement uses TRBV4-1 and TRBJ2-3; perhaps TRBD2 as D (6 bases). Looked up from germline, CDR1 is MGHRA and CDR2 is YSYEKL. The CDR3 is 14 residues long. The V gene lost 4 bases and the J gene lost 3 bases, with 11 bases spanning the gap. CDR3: CASSPGGGTDTQYF. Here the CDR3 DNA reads TGCGCCAGCAGCCCCGGAGGAGGGACAGATACGCAGTATTTT.

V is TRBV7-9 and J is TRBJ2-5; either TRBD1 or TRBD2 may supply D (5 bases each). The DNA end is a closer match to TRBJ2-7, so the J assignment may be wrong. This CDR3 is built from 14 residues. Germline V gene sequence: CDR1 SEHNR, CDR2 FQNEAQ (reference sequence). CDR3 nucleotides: TGTGCCAGCAGCCCCGGGACGGTGCCCTACGAGCAGTACTTC. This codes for CASSPGTVPYEQYF.

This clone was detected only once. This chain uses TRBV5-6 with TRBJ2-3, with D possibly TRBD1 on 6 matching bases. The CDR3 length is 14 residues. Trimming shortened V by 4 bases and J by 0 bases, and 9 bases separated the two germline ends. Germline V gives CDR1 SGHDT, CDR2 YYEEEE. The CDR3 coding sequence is TGTGCCAGCAGCGGGGACACTAGCACAGATACGCAGTATTTT. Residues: CASSGDTSTDTQYF.

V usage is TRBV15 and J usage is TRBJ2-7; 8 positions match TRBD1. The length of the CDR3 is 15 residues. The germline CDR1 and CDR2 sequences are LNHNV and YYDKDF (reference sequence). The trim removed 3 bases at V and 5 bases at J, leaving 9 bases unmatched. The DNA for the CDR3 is TGTGCCACCAGCAGGGCGACAGGGGACAAACACGAGCAGTACTTC. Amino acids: CATSRATGDKHEQYF. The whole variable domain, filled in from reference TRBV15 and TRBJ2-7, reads DAMVIQNPRYQVTQFGKPVTLSCSQTLNHNVMYWYQQKSSQAPKLLFHYYDKDFNNEADTPDNFQSRRPNTSFCFLDIRSPGLGDTAMYLCATSRATGDKHEQYFGPGTRLTVT.